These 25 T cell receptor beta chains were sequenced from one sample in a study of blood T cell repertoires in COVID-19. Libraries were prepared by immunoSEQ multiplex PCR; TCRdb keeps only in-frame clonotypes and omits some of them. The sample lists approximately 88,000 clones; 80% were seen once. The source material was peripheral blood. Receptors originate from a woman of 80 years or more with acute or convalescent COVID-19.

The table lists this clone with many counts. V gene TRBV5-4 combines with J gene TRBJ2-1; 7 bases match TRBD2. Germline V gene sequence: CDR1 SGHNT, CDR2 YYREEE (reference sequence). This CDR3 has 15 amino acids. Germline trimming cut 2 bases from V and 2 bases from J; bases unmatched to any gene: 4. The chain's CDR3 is CASSLGREAYNEQFF. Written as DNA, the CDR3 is TGTGCCAGCAGCTTAGGGAGGGAGGCCTACAATGAGCAGTTCTTC. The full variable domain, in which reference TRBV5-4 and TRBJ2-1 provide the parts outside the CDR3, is ETGVTQSPTHLIKTRGQQVTLRCSSQSGHNTVSWYQQALGQGPQFIFQYYREEENGRGNFPPRFSGLQFPNYSSELNVNALELDDSALYLCASSLGREAYNEQFFGPGTRLTVL.

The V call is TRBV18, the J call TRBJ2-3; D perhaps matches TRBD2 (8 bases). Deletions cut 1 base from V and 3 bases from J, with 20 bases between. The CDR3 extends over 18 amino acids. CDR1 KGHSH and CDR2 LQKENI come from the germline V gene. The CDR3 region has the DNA TGTGCCAGCTCACCACAGAGGGGGCAGCGGGAGCTTACAGATACGCAGTATTTT. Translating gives CASSPQRGQRELTDTQYF.

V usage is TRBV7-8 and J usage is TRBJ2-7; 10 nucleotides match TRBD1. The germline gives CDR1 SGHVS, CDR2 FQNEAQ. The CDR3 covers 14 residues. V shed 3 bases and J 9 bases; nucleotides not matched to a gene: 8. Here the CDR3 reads CASSFGTGEVAQYF. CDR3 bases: TGTGCCAGCAGCTTTGGGACAGGGGAGGTCGCGCAGTACTTC.

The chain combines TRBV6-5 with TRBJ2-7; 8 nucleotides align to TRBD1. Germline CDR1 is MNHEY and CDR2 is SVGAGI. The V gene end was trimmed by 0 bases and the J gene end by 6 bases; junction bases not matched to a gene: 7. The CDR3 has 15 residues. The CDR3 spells CASSYSPDRDSEQYF. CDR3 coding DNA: TGTGCCAGCAGTTACTCTCCGGACAGGGATAGCGAGCAGTACTTC.

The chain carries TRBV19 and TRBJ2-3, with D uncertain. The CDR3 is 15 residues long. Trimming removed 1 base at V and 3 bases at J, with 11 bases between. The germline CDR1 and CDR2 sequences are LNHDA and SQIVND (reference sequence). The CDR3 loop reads CASSIGARLTDTQYF. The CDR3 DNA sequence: TGTGCCAGTAGTATAGGGGCTCGGCTAACAGATACGCAGTATTTT.

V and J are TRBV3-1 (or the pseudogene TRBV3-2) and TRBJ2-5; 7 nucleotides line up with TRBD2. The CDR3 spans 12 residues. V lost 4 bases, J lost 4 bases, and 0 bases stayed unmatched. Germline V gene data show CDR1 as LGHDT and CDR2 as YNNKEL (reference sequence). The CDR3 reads CASSRGGETQYF. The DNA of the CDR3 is TGTGCCAGCAGCCGGGGGGGAGAGACCCAGTACTTC.

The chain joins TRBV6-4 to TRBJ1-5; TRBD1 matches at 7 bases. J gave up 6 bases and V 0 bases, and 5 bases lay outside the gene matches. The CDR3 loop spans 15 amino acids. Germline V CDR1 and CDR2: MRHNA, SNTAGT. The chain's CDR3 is CASSDSRGLSQPQHF. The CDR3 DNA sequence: TGTGCCAGCAGTGACTCTAGGGGGCTGAGTCAGCCCCAGCATTTT.

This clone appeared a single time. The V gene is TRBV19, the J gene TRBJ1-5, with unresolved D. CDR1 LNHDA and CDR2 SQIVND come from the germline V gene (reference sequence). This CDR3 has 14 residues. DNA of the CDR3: TGTGCTGCGGGAGGGTCTTATAGCAATCAGCCCCAGCATTTT. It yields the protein CAAGGSYSNQPQHF.

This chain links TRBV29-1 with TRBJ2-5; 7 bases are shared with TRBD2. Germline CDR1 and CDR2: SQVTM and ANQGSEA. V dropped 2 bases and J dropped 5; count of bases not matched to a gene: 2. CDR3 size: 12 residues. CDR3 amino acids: CSVEPGRETQYF. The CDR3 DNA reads TGCAGCGTTGAACCCGGGAGGGAGACCCAGTACTTC.

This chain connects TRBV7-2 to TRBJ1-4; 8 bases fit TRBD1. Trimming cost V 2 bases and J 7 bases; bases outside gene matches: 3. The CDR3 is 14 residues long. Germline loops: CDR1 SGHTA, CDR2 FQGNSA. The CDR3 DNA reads TGTGCCAGCAGCTTATACAGGGGGGGTGAAAAACTGTTTTTT. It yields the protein CASSLYRGGEKLFF.

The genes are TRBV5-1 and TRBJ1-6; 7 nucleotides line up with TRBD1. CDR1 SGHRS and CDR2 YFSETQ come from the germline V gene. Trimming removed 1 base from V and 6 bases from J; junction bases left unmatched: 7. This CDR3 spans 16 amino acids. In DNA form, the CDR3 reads TGCGCCAGCAGCTTGCGTACAGGGGTAGGTAATTCACCCCTCCACTTT. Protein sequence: CASSLRTGVGNSPLHF. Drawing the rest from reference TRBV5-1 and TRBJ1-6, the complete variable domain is KAGVTQTPRYLIKTRGQQVTLSCSPISGHRSVSWYQQTPGQGLQFLFEYFSETQRNKGNFPGRFSGRQFSNSRSEMNVSTLELGDSALYLCASSLRTGVGNSPLHFGNGTRLTVT.

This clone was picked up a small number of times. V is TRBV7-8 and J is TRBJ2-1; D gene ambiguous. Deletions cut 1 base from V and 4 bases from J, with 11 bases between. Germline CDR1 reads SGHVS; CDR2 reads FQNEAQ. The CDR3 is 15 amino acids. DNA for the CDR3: TGTGCCAGCAGCTTAGTTAGCAGCAGATACAATGAGCAGTTCTTC. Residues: CASSLVSSRYNEQFF.

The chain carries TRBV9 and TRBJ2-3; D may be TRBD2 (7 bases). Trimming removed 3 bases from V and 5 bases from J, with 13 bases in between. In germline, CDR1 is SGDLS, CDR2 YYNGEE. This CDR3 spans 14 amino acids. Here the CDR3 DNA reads TGTGCCAGCAGCGAGGGGGGGGCCGGAGATACGCAGTATTTT. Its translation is CASSEGGAGDTQYF. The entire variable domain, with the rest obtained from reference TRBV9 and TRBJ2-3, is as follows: DSGVTQTPKHLITATGQRVTLRCSPRSGDLSVYWYQQSLDQGLQFLIQYYNGEERAKGNILERFSAQQFPDLHSELNLSSLELGDSALYFCASSEGGAGDTQYFGPGTRLTVL.

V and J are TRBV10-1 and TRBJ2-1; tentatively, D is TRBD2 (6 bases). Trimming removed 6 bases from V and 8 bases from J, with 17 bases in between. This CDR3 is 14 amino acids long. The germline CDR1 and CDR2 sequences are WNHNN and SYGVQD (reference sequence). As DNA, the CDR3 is TGCGCCAGCAGCTTCGGGGGTCGGGGATATGAGCAGTTCTTC. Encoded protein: CASSFGGRGYEQFF.

CDR3 region: CASSHSRGSSPLHF. The CDR3 coding sequence is TGCGCCAGCAGTCATTCCAGGGGAAGCTCACCCCTCCACTTT. The V gene is TRBV4-1, the J gene TRBJ1-6, with D perhaps TRBD1 (6 bases). The CDR3 loop spans 14 amino acids. Trimming left V 6 bases short and J 10 bases short, with 16 bases between. Germline V gives CDR1 MGHRA, CDR2 YSYEKL.

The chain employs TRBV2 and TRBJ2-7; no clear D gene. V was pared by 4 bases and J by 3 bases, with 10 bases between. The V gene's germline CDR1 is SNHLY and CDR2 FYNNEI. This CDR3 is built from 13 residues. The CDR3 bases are TGTGCCAGCAGTGCCCCAGTTCTCTACGAGCAGTACTTC. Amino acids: CASSAPVLYEQYF.

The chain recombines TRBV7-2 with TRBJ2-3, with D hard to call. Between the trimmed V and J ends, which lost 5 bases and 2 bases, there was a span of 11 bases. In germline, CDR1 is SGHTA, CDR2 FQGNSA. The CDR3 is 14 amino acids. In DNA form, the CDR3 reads TGTGCCAGCAGCCTAGGGTGGCCCACAGATACGCAGTATTTT. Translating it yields CASSLGWPTDTQYF.

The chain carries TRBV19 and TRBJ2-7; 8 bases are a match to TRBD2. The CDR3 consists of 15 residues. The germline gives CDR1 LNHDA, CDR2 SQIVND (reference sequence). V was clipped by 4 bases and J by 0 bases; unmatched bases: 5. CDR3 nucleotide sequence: TGTGCCAGTAGTAAAGGACTAGCTTACTCCTACGAGCAGTACTTC. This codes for CASSKGLAYSYEQYF.

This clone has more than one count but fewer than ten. The CDR3 here is CASSPVTGNTGELFF. For the CDR3, the DNA is TGTGCCAGCTCACCTGTGACAGGGAACACCGGGGAGCTGTTTTTT. The chain combines TRBV18 with TRBJ2-2; possibly TRBD1 for D (6 bases). V gave up 3 bases and J gave up 1 base, with 9 bases separating them. This CDR3 region has 15 residues. Per germline, CDR1 KGHSH and CDR2 LQKENI.

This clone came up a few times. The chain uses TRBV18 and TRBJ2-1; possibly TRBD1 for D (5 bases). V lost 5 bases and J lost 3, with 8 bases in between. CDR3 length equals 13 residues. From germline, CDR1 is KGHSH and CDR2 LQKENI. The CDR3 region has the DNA TGTGCCAGCTCAGAAGGGGACTACAATGAGCAGTTCTTC. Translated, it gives CASSEGDYNEQFF. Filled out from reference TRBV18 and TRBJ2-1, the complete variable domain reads NAGVMQNPRHLVRRRGQEARLRCSPMKGHSHVYWYRQLPEEGLKFMVYLQKENIIDESGMPKERFSAEFPKEGPSILRIQQVVRGDSAAYFCASSEGDYNEQFFGPGTRLTVL.

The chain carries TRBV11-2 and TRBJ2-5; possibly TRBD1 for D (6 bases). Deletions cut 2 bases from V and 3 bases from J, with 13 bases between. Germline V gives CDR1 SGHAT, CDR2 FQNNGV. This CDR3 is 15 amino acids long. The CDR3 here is CASSLNRDTEETQYF. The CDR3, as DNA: TGTGCCAGCAGCTTAAACCGGGACACCGAAGAGACCCAGTACTTC.

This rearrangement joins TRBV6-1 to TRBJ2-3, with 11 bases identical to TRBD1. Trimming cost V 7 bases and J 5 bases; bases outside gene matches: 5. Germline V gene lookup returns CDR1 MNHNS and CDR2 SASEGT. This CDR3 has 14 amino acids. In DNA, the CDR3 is TGTGCCAGCATCCAGGGACAGGGGGGAGATACGCAGTATTTT. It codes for CASIQGQGGDTQYF.

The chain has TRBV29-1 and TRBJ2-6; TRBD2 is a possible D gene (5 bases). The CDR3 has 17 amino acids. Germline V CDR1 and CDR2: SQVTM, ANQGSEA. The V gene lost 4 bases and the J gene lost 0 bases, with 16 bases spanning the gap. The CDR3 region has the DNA TGCAGCGTTGCGGGGTTCGCGGCCGGCTCTGGGGCCAACGTCCTGACTTTC. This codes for CSVAGFAAGSGANVLTF.

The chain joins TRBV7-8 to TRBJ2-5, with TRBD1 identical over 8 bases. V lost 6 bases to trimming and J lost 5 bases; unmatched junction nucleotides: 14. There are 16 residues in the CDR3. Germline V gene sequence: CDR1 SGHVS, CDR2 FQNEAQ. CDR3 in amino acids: CASRPDTGGTWETQYF. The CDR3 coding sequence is TGTGCCAGCAGACCCGACACAGGGGGTACCTGGGAGACCCAGTACTTC.

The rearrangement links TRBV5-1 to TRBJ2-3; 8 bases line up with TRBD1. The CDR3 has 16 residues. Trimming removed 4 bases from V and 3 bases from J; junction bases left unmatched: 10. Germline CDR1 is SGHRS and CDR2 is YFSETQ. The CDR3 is CASSDDRGVWTDTQYF. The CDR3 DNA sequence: TGCGCCAGCAGCGACGACAGGGGAGTTTGGACAGATACGCAGTATTTT. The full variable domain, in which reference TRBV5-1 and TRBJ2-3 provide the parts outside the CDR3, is KAGVTQTPRYLIKTRGQQVTLSCSPISGHRSVSWYQQTPGQGLQFLFEYFSETQRNKGNFPGRFSGRQFSNSRSEMNVSTLELGDSALYLCASSDDRGVWTDTQYFGPGTRLTVL.